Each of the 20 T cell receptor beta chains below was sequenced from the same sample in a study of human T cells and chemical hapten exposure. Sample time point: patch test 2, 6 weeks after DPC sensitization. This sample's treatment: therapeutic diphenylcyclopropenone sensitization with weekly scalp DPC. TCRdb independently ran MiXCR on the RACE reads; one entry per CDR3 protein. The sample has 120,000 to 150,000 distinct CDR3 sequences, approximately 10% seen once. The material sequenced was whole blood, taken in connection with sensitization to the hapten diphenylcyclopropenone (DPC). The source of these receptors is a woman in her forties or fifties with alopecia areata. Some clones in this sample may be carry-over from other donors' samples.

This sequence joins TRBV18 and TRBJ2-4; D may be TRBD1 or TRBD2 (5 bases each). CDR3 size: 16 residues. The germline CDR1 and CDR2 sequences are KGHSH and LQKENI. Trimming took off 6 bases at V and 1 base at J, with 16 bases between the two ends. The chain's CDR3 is CASSGAPPGAKNIQYF. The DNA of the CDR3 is TGTGCCAGCTCCGGGGCTCCACCCGGGGCCAAAAACATTCAGTACTTC.

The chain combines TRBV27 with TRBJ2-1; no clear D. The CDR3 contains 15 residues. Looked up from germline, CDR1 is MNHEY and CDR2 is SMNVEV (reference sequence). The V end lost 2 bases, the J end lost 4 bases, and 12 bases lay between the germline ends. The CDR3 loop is CASSLAAGEYNEQFF. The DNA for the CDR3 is TGTGCCAGCAGTTTAGCGGCAGGAGAGTACAATGAGCAGTTCTTC.

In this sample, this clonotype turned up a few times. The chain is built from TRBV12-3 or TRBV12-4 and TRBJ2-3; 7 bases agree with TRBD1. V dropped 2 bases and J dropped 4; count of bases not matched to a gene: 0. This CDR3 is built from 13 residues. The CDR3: CASSLTGADTQYF. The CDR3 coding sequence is TGTGCCAGCAGTTTAACAGGGGCAGATACGCAGTATTTT.

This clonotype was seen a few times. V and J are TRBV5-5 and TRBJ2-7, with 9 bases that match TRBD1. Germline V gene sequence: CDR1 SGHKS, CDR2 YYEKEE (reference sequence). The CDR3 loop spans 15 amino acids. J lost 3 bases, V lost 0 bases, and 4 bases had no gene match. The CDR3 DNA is TGTGCCAGCAGCTTGGCGGGACAGGGCCTCTACGAGCAGTACTTC. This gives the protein CASSLAGQGLYEQYF.

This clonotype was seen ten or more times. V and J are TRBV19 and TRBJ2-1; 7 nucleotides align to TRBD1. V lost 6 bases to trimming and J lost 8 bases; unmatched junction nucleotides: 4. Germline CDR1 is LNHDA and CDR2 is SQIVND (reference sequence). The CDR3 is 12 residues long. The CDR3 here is CASRWTGDEQFF. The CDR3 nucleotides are TGTGCCAGTAGATGGACAGGCGATGAGCAGTTCTTC.

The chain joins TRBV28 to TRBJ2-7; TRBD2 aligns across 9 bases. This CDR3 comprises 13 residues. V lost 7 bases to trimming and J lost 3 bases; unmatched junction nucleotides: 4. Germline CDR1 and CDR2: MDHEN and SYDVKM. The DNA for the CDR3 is TGTGCCAGCAAGGTAGCGGGGGTCTACGAGCAGTACTTC. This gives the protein CASKVAGVYEQYF.

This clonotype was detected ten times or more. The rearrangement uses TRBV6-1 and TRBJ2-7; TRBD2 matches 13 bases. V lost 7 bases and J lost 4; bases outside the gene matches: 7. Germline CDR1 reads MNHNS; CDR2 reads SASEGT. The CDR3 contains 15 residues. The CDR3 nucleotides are TGTGCCAGCACCCGAGGGACTAGCGGGGCATACGAGCAGTACTTC. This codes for CASTRGTSGAYEQYF.

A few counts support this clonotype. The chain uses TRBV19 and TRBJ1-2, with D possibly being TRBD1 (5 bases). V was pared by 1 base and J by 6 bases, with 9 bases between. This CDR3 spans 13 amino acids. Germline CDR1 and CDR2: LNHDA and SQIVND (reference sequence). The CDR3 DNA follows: TGTGCCAGTAGTATAGGGCAGGGCAATGGCTACACCTTC. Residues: CASSIGQGNGYTF. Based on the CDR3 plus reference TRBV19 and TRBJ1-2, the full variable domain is DGGITQSPKYLFRKEGQNVTLSCEQNLNHDAMYWYRQDPGQGLRLIYYSQIVNDFQKGDIAEGYSVSREKKESFPLTVTSAQKNPTAFYLCASSIGQGNGYTFGSGTRLTVV.

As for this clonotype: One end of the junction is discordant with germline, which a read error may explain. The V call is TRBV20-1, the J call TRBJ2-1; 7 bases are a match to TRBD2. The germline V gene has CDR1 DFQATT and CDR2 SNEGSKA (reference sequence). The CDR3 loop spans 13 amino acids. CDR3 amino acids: CSARGSGTPEQFF. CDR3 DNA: TGCAGTGCCAGAGGAAGCGGGACTCCCGAGCAGTTCTTC.

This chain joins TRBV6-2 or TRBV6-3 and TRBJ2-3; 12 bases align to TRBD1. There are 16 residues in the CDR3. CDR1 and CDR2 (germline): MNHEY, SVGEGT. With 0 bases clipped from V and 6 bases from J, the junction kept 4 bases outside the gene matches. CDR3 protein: CASSYSGQGAADTQYF. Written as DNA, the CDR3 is TGTGCCAGCAGTTACTCGGGACAGGGGGCTGCTGATACGCAGTATTTT.

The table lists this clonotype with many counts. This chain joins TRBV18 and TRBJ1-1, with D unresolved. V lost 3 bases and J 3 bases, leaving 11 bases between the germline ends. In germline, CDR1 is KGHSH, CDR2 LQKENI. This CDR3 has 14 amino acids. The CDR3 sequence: CASSPSGRDTEAFF. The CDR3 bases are TGTGCCAGCTCACCGTCGGGCAGAGACACTGAAGCTTTCTTT.

The CDR3 is CASSVLRGGELFF. CDR3 sequence (DNA): TGTGCCAGCAGTGTCCTCAGGGGTGGGGAGCTGTTTTTT. The chain joins TRBV12-3 or TRBV12-4 to TRBJ2-2, with D maybe TRBD1 (6 bases). CDR3 length: 13 residues. The germline V and J ends were trimmed by 5 bases and 8 bases, with 12 bases remaining between them.

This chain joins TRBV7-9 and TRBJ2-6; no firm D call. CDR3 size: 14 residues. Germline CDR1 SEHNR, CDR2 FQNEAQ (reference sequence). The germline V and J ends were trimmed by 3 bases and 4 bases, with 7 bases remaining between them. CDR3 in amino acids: CASSLSLGANVLTF. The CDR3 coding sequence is TGTGCCAGCAGCTTGTCCCTCGGGGCCAACGTCCTGACTTTC.

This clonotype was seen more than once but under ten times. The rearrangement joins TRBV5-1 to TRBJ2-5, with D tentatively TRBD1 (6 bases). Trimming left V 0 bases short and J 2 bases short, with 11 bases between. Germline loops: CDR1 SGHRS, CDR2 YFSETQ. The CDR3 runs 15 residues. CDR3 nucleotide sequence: TGCGCCAGCAGCTTGGTAGGGGGTAATCAAGAGACCCAGTACTTC. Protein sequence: CASSLVGGNQETQYF.

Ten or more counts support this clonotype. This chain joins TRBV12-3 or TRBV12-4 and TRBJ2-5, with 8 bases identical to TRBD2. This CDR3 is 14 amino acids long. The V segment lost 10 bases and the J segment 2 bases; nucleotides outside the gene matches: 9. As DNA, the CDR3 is TGTGCCACCGGGAAGGCGGGAGGACAAGAGACCCAGTACTTC. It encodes CATGKAGGQETQYF.

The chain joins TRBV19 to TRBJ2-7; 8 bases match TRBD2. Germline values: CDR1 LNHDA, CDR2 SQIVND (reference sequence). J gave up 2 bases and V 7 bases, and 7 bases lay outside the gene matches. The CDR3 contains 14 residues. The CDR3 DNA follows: TGTGCCAGTACCGCGCCGGGAGGGCCCTACGAGCAGTACTTC. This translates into CASTAPGGPYEQYF.

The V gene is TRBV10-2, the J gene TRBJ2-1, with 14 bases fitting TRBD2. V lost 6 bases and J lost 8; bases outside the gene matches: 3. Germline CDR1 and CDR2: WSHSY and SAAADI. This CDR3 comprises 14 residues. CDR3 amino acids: CASSMGLAGDEQFF. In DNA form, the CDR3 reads TGCGCCAGCAGCATGGGACTAGCGGGAGATGAGCAGTTCTTC.

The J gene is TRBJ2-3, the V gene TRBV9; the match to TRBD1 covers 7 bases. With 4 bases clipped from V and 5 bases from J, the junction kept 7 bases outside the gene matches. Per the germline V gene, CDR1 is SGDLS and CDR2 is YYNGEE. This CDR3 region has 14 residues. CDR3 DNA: TGTGCCAGCAGCCCAGGGGGAGCCGGAGATACGCAGTATTTT. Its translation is CASSPGGAGDTQYF.

DNA of the CDR3: TGTGCCAGCAGCAAAACTCTTTCGGACGGGGAGACCCAGTACTTC. Translated, it gives CASSKTLSDGETQYF. V usage is TRBV12-3 or TRBV12-4 and J usage is TRBJ2-5; D unclear. V was pared by 6 bases and J by 5 bases, with 19 bases between. The CDR3 extends over 15 amino acids.

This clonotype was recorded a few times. The CDR3 nucleotides read TGTGCCAGCAGTTCTAGGGGGGGGAACACTGAAGCTTTCTTT. As protein: CASSSRGGNTEAFF. The J gene is TRBJ1-1, the V gene TRBV11-3, with TRBD1 as a possible D gene (6 bases). The CDR3 sequence is 14 residues long. V gave up 6 bases and J gave up 1 base, with 12 bases separating them. Germline CDR1 and CDR2: SGHNT and YENEEA.